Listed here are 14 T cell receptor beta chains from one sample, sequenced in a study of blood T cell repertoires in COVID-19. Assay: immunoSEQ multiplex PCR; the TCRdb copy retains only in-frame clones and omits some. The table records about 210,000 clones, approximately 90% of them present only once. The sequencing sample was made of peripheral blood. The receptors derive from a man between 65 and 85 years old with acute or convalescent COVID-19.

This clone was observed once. CDR3: CSVEVPSRTQYF. CDR3 bases: TGCAGCGTTGAAGTCCCTAGTCGGACGCAGTATTTT. V is TRBV29-1 and J is TRBJ2-3, with D hard to call. The CDR3 covers 12 residues. V lost 1 base and J 9 bases, leaving 11 bases between the germline ends. The germline CDR1 and CDR2 sequences are SQVTM and ANQGSEA.

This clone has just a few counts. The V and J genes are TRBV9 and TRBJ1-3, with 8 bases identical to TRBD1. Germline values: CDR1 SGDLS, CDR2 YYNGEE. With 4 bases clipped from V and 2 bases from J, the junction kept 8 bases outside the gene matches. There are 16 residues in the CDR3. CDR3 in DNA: TGTGCCAGCAGCACTAGACAGGGGTCAACTGGAAACACCATATATTTT. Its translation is CASSTRQGSTGNTIYF.

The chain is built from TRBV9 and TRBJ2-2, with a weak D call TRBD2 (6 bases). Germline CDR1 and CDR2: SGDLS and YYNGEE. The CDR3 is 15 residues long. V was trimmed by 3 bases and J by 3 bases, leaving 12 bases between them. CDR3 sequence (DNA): TGTGCCAGCAGCGCCACTAGCAGTTACACCGGGGAGCTGTTTTTT. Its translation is CASSATSSYTGELFF.

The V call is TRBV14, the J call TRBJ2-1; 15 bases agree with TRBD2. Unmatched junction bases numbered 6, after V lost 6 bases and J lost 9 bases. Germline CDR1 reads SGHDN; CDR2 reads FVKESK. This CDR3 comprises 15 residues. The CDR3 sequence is CASRPPGLAGGEQFF. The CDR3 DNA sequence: TGTGCCAGCAGACCCCCGGGACTAGCGGGAGGTGAGCAGTTCTTC.

CDR3 coding DNA: TGTGCCAGCAGCGTGGCCGGGAGGGTTCACACCGGGGAGCTGTTTTTT. It is translated as CASSVAGRVHTGELFF. The gene calls are TRBV9 and TRBJ2-2, with TRBD2 matching 8 bases. With 2 bases clipped from V and 3 bases from J, the junction kept 6 bases outside the gene matches. Germline V gives CDR1 SGDLS, CDR2 YYNGEE. CDR3 length: 16 amino acids. Looking up the rest from reference TRBV9 and TRBJ2-2 gives the full variable domain: DSGVTQTPKHLITATGQRVTLRCSPRSGDLSVYWYQQSLDQGLQFLIQYYNGEERAKGNILERFSAQQFPDLHSELNLSSLELGDSALYFCASSVAGRVHTGELFFGEGSRLTVL.

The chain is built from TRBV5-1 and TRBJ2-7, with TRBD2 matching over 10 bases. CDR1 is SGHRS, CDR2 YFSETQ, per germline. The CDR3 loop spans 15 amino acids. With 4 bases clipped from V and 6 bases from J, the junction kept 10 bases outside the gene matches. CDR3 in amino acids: CASSPGLAGEGEQYF. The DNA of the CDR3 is TGCGCCAGCAGCCCCGGCCTAGCGGGAGAGGGCGAGCAGTACTTC.

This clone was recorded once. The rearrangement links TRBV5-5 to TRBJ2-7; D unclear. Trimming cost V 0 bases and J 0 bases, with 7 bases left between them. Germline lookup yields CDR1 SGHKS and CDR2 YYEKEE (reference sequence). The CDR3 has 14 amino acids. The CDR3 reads CASSLGRNSYEQYF. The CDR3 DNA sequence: TGTGCCAGCAGCTTGGGCAGGAACTCCTACGAGCAGTACTTC.

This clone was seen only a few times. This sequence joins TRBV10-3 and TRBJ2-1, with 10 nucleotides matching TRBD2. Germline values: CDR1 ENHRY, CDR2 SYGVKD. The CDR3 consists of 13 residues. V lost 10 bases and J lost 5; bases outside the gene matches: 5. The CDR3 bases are TGTGCCACCCTAGCGGGAGAGAACAATGAGCAGTTCTTC. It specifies CATLAGENNEQFF.

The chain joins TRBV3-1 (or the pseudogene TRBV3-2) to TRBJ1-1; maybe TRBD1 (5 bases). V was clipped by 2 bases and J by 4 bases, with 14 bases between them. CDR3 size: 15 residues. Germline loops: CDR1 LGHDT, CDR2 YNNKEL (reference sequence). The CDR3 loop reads CASSQSRAGGTEAFF. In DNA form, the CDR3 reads TGTGCCAGCAGCCAAAGCAGGGCGGGGGGCACTGAAGCTTTCTTT.

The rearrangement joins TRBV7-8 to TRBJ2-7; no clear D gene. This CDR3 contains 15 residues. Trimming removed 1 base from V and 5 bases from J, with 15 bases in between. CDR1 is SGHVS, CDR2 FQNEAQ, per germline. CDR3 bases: TGTGCCAGCAGCTTAGGTCCGGGTTATTTCGACGAGCAGTACTTC. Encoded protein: CASSLGPGYFDEQYF.

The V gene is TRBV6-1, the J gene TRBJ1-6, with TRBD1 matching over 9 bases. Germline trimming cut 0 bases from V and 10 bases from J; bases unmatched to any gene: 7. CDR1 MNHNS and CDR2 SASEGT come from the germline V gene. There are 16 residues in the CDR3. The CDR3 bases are TGTGCCAGCAGTGAAGCGGGGGGACAGGGACGGTCACCCCTCCACTTT. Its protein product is CASSEAGGQGRSPLHF.

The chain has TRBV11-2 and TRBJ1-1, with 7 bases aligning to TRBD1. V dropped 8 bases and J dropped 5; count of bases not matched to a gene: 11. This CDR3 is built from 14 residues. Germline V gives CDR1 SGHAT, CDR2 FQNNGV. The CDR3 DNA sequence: TGTGCCAGCTGCCGCGTCAGGGGGAAGACTGAAGCTTTCTTT. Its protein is CASCRVRGKTEAFF.

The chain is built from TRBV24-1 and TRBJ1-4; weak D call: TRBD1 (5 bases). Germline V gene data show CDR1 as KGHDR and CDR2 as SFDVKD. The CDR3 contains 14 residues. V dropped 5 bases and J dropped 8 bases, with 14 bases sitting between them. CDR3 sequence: CATSGGTGGEKLFF. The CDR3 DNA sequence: TGTGCCACCAGTGGGGGCACAGGTGGGGAAAAACTGTTTTTT.

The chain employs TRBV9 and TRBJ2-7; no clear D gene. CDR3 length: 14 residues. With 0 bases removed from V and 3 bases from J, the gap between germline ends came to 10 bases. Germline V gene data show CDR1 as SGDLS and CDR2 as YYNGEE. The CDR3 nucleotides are TGTGCCAGCAGCGTAGCCCCCGCGGACTACGAGCAGTACTTC. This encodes CASSVAPADYEQYF.